One T cell receptor beta chain is described in this entry. Its antigen remains undetermined. Base quality data are lacking; no much larger clone is found one base away. Collaborating institutions collected whole blood in K2EDTA tubes following their own protocols. For TCRbeta analysis, collaborator samples were shipped as frozen whole blood, as isolated PBMCs, or as DNA extracted from either sample type. This sample is part of a study of blood T cell repertoires in COVID-19 (dated by TCRdb to the early 2020s). In terms of the full investigation: Samples from collaborators originated in the United States, Italy and Spain and spanned both the acute and convalescent phases of COVID-19. A freely available public database, intended as a resource for researchers studying the immune response to SARS-CoV-2, is where the repertoires were released. Where available, HLA class I and class II types were taken from metadata supplied by the sample provider and were not determined by assay-based typing. The sample metadata nearly always contained a de-identified subject ID, COVID-19 status, age in years and sex. The prospective study material was composed of cDNA or gDNA derived from T cells, B-cell-depleted T cells, or PBMCs. The dataset comprised deeply sampled blood TCRbeta repertoires from subjects exposed to, actively infected with, or recovered from COVID-19. Samples were obtained from the ongoing ImmuneRACE study (first 160 participants) and from 1,200 or so subjects provided by 6 global collaborators. Overall study outcomes, separate from this receptor: The quantity of clinical and demographic metadata differed by source and by participant and was supplied without curation.

TCRbeta CDR3 regions were amplified from genomic DNA using the immunoSEQ Assay, a bias-controlled multiplex PCR. The study's processing was this. The number of nucleated cells in each sample was estimated by amplification of reference gene primers within the assay. To quantify the absolute abundance of each unique TCRbeta CDR3 rearrangement, sequence reads were collapsed and filtered. Productive Simpson clonality was computed per sample as the square root of Simpson's diversity index over productive rearrangements. TCRdb limited this immuneACCESS table to in-frame rearrangements with V and J called. A share of clones is missing; checked studies link under half to unresolved V genes, and the rest is unexplained. V, J and clone size derive from that table, while D and trimming were established from the DNA sequence. For this sample the table gives more than 95,000 clones, of which 70% to 85% were detected only once. Jointly, the top ten make up approximately 7.6% of the sample.

The germline V gene supplies CDR1 LGHNA and CDR2 YNFKEQ. Including the terminal cysteine and phenylalanine, the CDR3 comprises 13 residues. The sequence is cut down to CDR3 DNA, 39 bases in frame from base 1. Compared with germline, V lacks 1 base and J lacks 12 bases; bases without a gene match: 8. This TCR was recovered from a man aged 65 to 79 with active or convalescent COVID-19. Sequencing input: peripheral blood. The chain employs TRBV4-2 and TRBJ1-1, with 7 junctional bases fitting TRBD1. The encoded CDR3 is CASSQVTGYFPFF. The base sequence is TGTGCCAGCAGCCAAGTGACAGGGTACTTTCCTTTCTTT.